These 3 T cell receptor beta chains originate from one sample sequenced in a study of PD-1 blockade in classical Hodgkin lymphoma. All the patients suffered relapse after autologous stem cell transplantation, and brentuximab vedotin exposure differed. Profiling relied on immunoSEQ multiplex PCR, and the TCRdb table lists in-frame clones only, not all of them. The table has about 17,000 clones, more than 60% seen once. Material: peripheral blood mononuclear cells (PBMCs), obtained at baseline. These receptors were taken from a human donor with classical Hodgkin lymphoma.

This chain connects TRBV19 to TRBJ1-5, with D unclear. Germline-derived CDR1 and CDR2 are LNHDA and SQIVND (reference sequence). V lost 10 bases to trimming and J lost 9 bases, with 13 bases between them. The CDR3 loop spans 11 amino acids. CDR3 nucleotides: TGTGCCATCGGACCGGTTTGGCCCCAGCATTTT. Translated: CAIGPVWPQHF.

The chain recombines TRBV7-9 with TRBJ2-5, with 9 bases that match TRBD2. Germline CDR1 reads SEHNR; CDR2 reads FQNEAQ (reference sequence). CDR3 size: 17 residues. Unmatched junction bases numbered 6, after V lost 1 base and J lost 0 bases. CDR3 sequence reads: CASSLDPLAGNQETQYF. The CDR3 DNA follows: TGTGCCAGCAGCTTAGATCCCCTAGCGGGGAACCAAGAGACCCAGTACTTC.

This chain uses TRBV6-5 with TRBJ1-2; 7 positions agree with TRBD1. CDR3 length equals 16 residues. Looked up from germline, CDR1 is MNHEY and CDR2 is SVGAGI. The J segment lost 7 bases and the V segment lost 0 bases, leaving 11 bases of the junction unmatched. The CDR3 region has the DNA TGTGCCAGCAGTTACTCTTCCGCGACAGGGACGGCTGGCTACACCTTC. Translation gives CASSYSSATGTAGYTF.